The 11 T cell receptor beta chains presented below share a single source sample, sequenced in a study of regulatory T cells. Amplification used 52 TRBV primers and 13 TRBJ primers. TCRdb keeps only in-frame clones here, not all; method: immunoSEQ multiplex PCR. The data contain 21,000 or so clones, 90% to 95% of them seen just once; the ten biggest clones take up roughly 4%. The sample taken for sequencing was CD8+ T cells sorted from blood. Source of these receptors: a child aged 2 to 10 with CD3G deficiency.

This chain links TRBV28 with TRBJ2-7; D remains ambiguous. V shed 5 bases and J shed 9 bases, with 14 bases lying between them. The germline gives CDR1 MDHEN, CDR2 SYDVKM. The CDR3 runs 12 residues. CDR3 amino acids: CASSTTRSGQYF. In nucleotides, the CDR3 is TGTGCCAGCAGTACCACGAGGAGTGGGCAGTACTTC.

The rearrangement joins TRBV5-1 to TRBJ2-5, with D unclear. The CDR3 length is 14 residues. CDR1 SGHRS and CDR2 YFSETQ come from the germline V gene. The V end was cut by 2 bases, the J end by 9 bases, with 17 bases between. The CDR3 DNA sequence: TGCGCCAGCAGCTTAGGCGGACCTCCGGTGGCCCAGTACTTC. It yields the protein CASSLGGPPVAQYF.

The V call is TRBV28, the J call TRBJ2-5; D is unresolved. The J call could be wrong; TRBJ2-7 is a better fit for the DNA end. The CDR3 consists of 11 residues. Germline-derived CDR1 and CDR2 are MDHEN and SYDVKM. The CDR3 sequence is CASSTTDEQYF. CDR3 in DNA: TGTGCCAGCAGTACAACAGACGAGCAGTACTTC.

This chain links TRBV27 with TRBJ2-1; D ambiguous. The CDR3 covers 13 residues. Germline V gene data show CDR1 as MNHEY and CDR2 as SMNVEV (reference sequence). Trimming took off 5 bases at V and 7 bases at J, with 12 bases between the two ends. Here the CDR3 DNA reads TGTGCCAGCAGTGTTTCTAGTTGGAATGAGCAGTTCTTC. This translates into CASSVSSWNEQFF.

The chain joins TRBV7-9 to TRBJ2-1, with D uncertain. This CDR3 is 15 amino acids long. Germline V gene lookup returns CDR1 SEHNR and CDR2 FQNEAQ (reference sequence). The V end was cut by 2 bases, the J end by 2 bases, with 10 bases between. The CDR3 DNA sequence: TGTGCCAGCAGCTTAAAACAAAGGCCCTACAATGAGCAGTTCTTC. Amino acids: CASSLKQRPYNEQFF.

The V gene is TRBV27, the J gene TRBJ1-2, with 8 bases identical to TRBD1. The CDR3 spans 13 residues. From germline, CDR1 is MNHEY and CDR2 SMNVEV (reference sequence). Trimming took 5 bases from V and 6 from J; bases not matched to a gene: 5. CDR3 amino acids: CASSPQTGDGYTF. The CDR3 DNA reads as TGTGCCAGCAGTCCCCAGACAGGGGATGGCTACACCTTC.

The chain combines TRBV28 with TRBJ1-1, with 7 bases matching TRBD1. The V gene's germline CDR1 is MDHEN and CDR2 SYDVKM. CDR3 length equals 15 residues. V gave up 5 bases and J gave up 2 bases; unmatched junction bases: 8. CDR3 protein: CASSNDRDFNTEAFF. CDR3 in DNA: TGTGCCAGCAGTAACGACAGGGACTTCAACACTGAAGCTTTCTTT.

CDR3 residues: CASSYSEGAIEQFF. CDR3 DNA sequence: TGTGCCAGCAGTTACTCAGAGGGGGCGATTGAGCAGTTCTTC. The chain combines TRBV6-6 with TRBJ2-1; TRBD1 aligns across 7 bases. This CDR3 region has 14 residues. The germline gives CDR1 MNHNY, CDR2 SVGAGI (reference sequence). J was trimmed by 9 bases and V by 0 bases; bases with no gene match: 5.

V is TRBV30 and J is TRBJ2-6, with D possibly TRBD1 on 5 matching bases. Trimming removed 2 bases from V and 4 bases from J, with 9 bases in between. Germline CDR1 reads GTSNPN; CDR2 reads SVGIG (reference sequence). The CDR3 length is 14 residues. CDR3 in amino acids: CAWSLGAGANVLTF. The CDR3 DNA sequence: TGTGCCTGGAGTTTAGGGGCGGGGGCCAACGTCCTGACTTTC.

This clone was detected once. The CDR3 DNA reads as TGTGCCAGCAGTTTACAGCGGGAGGGGCCCTGGGGTGAGCAGTTCTTC. It translates to CASSLQREGPWGEQFF. The genes are TRBV28 and TRBJ2-1; 10 bases are a match to TRBD2. This CDR3 comprises 16 residues. Trimming removed 2 bases from V and 9 bases from J; junction bases left unmatched: 10. Germline assignment: CDR1 MDHEN and CDR2 SYDVKM.

The rearrangement joins TRBV9 to TRBJ2-1; D is perhaps TRBD2 (5 bases). The germline V and J ends were trimmed by 7 bases and 6 bases, with 20 bases remaining between them. Germline V gene data show CDR1 as SGDLS and CDR2 as YYNGEE. The CDR3 loop spans 15 amino acids. For the CDR3, the DNA is TGTGCCAGCTGTCACGAGGGAGAGGATCGCAATGAGCAGTTCTTC. Its protein product is CASCHEGEDRNEQFF.